The next 19 T cell receptor beta chains were all read from a single sample in a study of T cell responses to AZD1222 COVID-19 vaccine. Only in-frame clones appear in the TCRdb table, and some are missing; sequencing was by immunoSEQ multiplex PCR. Altogether under 200,000 clones are present, approximately 95% being singletons, with the ten largest covering approximately 4%. This material consisted of peripheral blood, taken on day 0 of AZD1222 vaccination. The origin of the receptors is an adult in good health.

The rearrangement links TRBV18 to TRBJ1-5; 8 bases are a match to TRBD1. This CDR3 has 15 amino acids. The germline V gene encodes CDR1 KGHSH and CDR2 LQKENI. Trimming took 3 bases from V and 6 from J; bases not matched to a gene: 7. In nucleotides, the CDR3 is TGTGCCAGCTCACCCGCAGGGGGCGGTGGTCAGCCCCAGCATTTT. Translating gives CASSPAGGGGQPQHF.

The chain has TRBV2 and TRBJ1-5; D is ambiguous. The germline gives CDR1 SNHLY, CDR2 FYNNEI. This CDR3 has 14 amino acids. V gave up 4 bases and J gave up 0 bases, with 7 bases separating them. The CDR3 DNA follows: TGTGCCAGCAGTGCAAGTTATAGCAATCAGCCCCAGCATTTT. As protein: CASSASYSNQPQHF.

The chain couples TRBV5-4 to TRBJ2-1, with a weak D call TRBD1 (6 bases). CDR1 SGHNT and CDR2 YYREEE come from the germline V gene (reference sequence). V lost 9 bases and J lost 12, with 13 bases in between. CDR3 length equals 10 residues. The CDR3 reads CAKTGPGQFF. CDR3 nucleotides: TGTGCCAAGACAGGCCCAGGGCAGTTCTTC.

The genes are TRBV6-5 and TRBJ2-1; D may be TRBD1 (5 bases). The CDR3 spans 12 residues. Germline V gene lookup returns CDR1 MNHEY and CDR2 SVGAGI. Trimming took 2 bases from V and 10 from J, leaving 9 bases between them. The CDR3 region has the DNA TGTGCCAGCAGTTACAGGGGAACGGAGCAGTTCTTC. As protein: CASSYRGTEQFF.

The gene calls are TRBV6-1 and TRBJ2-7; 12 nucleotides align to TRBD2. The germline CDR1 and CDR2 sequences are MNHNS and SASEGT. The CDR3 is 17 amino acids. The V gene end was trimmed by 3 bases and the J gene end by 2 bases; junction bases not matched to a gene: 8. The CDR3: CASSETSGSVSTYEQYF. DNA of the CDR3: TGTGCCAGCAGTGAGACTAGCGGGAGCGTCTCTACCTACGAGCAGTACTTC.

This clone appeared a single time. The chain couples TRBV5-1 to TRBJ2-2; TRBD2 is a possible D gene (6 bases). This CDR3 contains 18 residues. Trimming left V 2 bases short and J 5 bases short, with 22 bases between. CDR1 SGHRS and CDR2 YFSETQ come from the germline V gene. The CDR3 loop reads CASSFGLGTRRWTGELFF. The CDR3 nucleotides read TGCGCCAGCAGCTTTGGGCTCGGGACTCGCAGATGGACCGGGGAGCTGTTTTTT. Full variable domain (rest looked up from reference TRBV5-1 and TRBJ2-2): KAGVTQTPRYLIKTRGQQVTLSCSPISGHRSVSWYQQTPGQGLQFLFEYFSETQRNKGNFPGRFSGRQFSNSRSEMNVSTLELGDSALYLCASSFGLGTRRWTGELFFGEGSRLTVL.

This chain uses TRBV25-1 with TRBJ1-5; no reliable D call. The CDR3 has 9 residues. The germline V gene has CDR1 MGHDK and CDR2 SYGVNS. Trimming shortened V by 11 bases and J by 6 bases, and 5 bases separated the two germline ends. The CDR3 DNA sequence: TGTGCCCCGACTCAGCCCCAGCATTTT. It codes for CAPTQPQHF.

V usage is TRBV29-1 and J usage is TRBJ2-5; D is perhaps TRBD1 or TRBD2 (5 bases each). The CDR3 covers 13 residues. V was trimmed by 7 bases and J by 0 bases, leaving 12 bases between them. CDR1 and CDR2 from the germline V gene are SQVTM and ANQGSEA. CDR3 bases: TGCAGCGGGGGGAGAGATAACCAAGAGACCCAGTACTTC. This codes for CSGGRDNQETQYF.

This clone was detected once. The CDR3: CASSQGQGRFNEKLFF. The CDR3 DNA reads as TGTGCCAGCAGCCAAGGACAGGGCCGCTTCAATGAAAAACTGTTTTTT. The chain couples TRBV7-6 to TRBJ1-4; 8 positions agree with TRBD1. Trimming removed 5 bases from V and 5 bases from J; junction bases left unmatched: 10. This CDR3 comprises 16 residues. Germline V gives CDR1 SGHVS, CDR2 FNYEAQ.

The chain combines TRBV11-2 with TRBJ2-7; D possibly corresponds to TRBD2 (5 bases). The CDR3 runs to 12 residues. V was cut by 5 bases and J by 6 bases, with 11 bases left in between. The V gene's germline CDR1 is SGHAT and CDR2 FQNNGV. This chain's CDR3 is CASSRQRREQYF. In DNA form, the CDR3 reads TGTGCCAGCAGCCGTCAGCGGCGCGAGCAGTACTTC.

The chain uses TRBV5-1 and TRBJ2-2; D not resolved. The V gene lost 0 bases and the J gene lost 1 base, with 7 bases spanning the gap. The germline CDR1 and CDR2 sequences are SGHRS and YFSETQ. The CDR3 length is 15 residues. In DNA, the CDR3 is TGCGCCAGCAGCTTGGGACATAGGAACACCGGGGAGCTGTTTTTT. Residues: CASSLGHRNTGELFF.

This sequence joins TRBV19 and TRBJ1-2; 9 bases match TRBD1. J was trimmed by 1 base and V by 6 bases; bases with no gene match: 6. CDR1 and CDR2 from the germline V gene are LNHDA and SQIVND (reference sequence). This CDR3 has 15 amino acids. The CDR3 sequence is CASSPQGAFNYGYTF. As DNA, the CDR3 is TGTGCCAGTAGCCCACAGGGGGCGTTTAACTATGGCTACACCTTC.

The chain has TRBV19 and TRBJ1-2; D gene ambiguous. This CDR3 has 14 residues. Germline lookup yields CDR1 LNHDA and CDR2 SQIVND (reference sequence). V gave up 4 bases and J gave up 6 bases, with 15 bases separating them. The CDR3 DNA follows: TGTGCCAGTAGTAGACCCCCCGCGGAGGATGGCTACACCTTC. Amino acids: CASSRPPAEDGYTF.

V is TRBV27 and J is TRBJ1-6; 10 bases align to TRBD1. V shed 2 bases and J 3 bases; nucleotides not matched to a gene: 7. The CDR3 runs 18 residues. The V gene's germline CDR1 is MNHEY and CDR2 SMNVEV (reference sequence). The CDR3 reads CASSLRDRGPNYNSPLHF. Here the CDR3 DNA reads TGTGCCAGCAGTTTAAGGGACAGGGGACCTAACTATAATTCACCCCTCCACTTT.

The count of this clone is one. CDR3 region: CASSFGTGGEKLFF. The CDR3 bases are TGCGCCAGCAGCTTTGGGACAGGGGGGGAAAAACTGTTTTTT. The J gene is TRBJ1-4, the V gene TRBV5-1, with TRBD1 identical over 11 bases. This CDR3 spans 14 amino acids. Per germline, CDR1 SGHRS and CDR2 YFSETQ. The trim removed 2 bases at V and 8 bases at J, leaving 2 bases unmatched.

V gene TRBV30 combines with J gene TRBJ1-2; no clear D gene. The CDR3 consists of 16 residues. Trimming pared 0 bases from V and 2 bases from J, leaving 16 bases between. Germline-derived CDR1 and CDR2 are GTSNPN and SVGIG (reference sequence). CDR3: CAWSVTLWTLNYGYTF. The CDR3 bases are TGTGCCTGGAGTGTAACCCTTTGGACGCTAAACTATGGCTACACCTTC.

This chain uses TRBV7-2 with TRBJ1-1, with D possibly matching TRBD1 (6 bases). The V end was cut by 1 base, the J end by 3 bases, with 6 bases between. Germline CDR1 SGHTA, CDR2 FQGNSA. This CDR3 is built from 13 residues. CDR3 loop: CASSLDRDTEAFF. The DNA for the CDR3 is TGTGCCAGCAGCTTAGACAGGGACACTGAAGCTTTCTTT.

This chain connects TRBV10-1 to TRBJ2-1; 7 nucleotides match TRBD2. After removal of 5 bases from V and 4 bases from J, the junction contained 11 bases not matched to a gene. Per germline, CDR1 WNHNN and CDR2 SYGVQD (reference sequence). The CDR3 is 16 residues long. CDR3 sequence: CASSREAGALYNEQFF. The CDR3 bases are TGCGCCAGCAGTAGGGAGGCGGGAGCCTTGTACAATGAGCAGTTCTTC.

The rearrangement uses TRBV6-5 and TRBJ1-2; a possible D gene is TRBD1 (6 bases). The germline CDR1 and CDR2 sequences are MNHEY and SVGAGI. Trimming took 5 bases from V and 5 from J, leaving 9 bases between them. CDR3 size: 12 residues. This chain's CDR3 is CASSPGEYGYTF. The CDR3 DNA reads as TGTGCCAGCAGTCCAGGGGAATATGGCTACACCTTC.